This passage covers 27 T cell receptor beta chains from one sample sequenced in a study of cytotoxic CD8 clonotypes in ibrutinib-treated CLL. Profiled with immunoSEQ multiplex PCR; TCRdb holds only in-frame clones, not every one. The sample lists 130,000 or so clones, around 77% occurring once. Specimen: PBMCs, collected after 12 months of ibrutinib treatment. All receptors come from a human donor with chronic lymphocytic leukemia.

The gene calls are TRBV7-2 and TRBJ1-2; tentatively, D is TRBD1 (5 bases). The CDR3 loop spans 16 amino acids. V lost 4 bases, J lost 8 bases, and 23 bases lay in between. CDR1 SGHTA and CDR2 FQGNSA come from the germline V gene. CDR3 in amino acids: CASSSRDPSTSRGYTF. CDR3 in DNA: TGTGCCAGCAGCTCCCGGGACCCCTCCACCTCTAGGGGCTACACCTTC.

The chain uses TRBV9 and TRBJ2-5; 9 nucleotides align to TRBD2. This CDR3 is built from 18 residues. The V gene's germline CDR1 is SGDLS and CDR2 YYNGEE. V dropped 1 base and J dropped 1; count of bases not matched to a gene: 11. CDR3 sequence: CASSVPNQTSGSQETQYF. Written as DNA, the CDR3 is TGTGCCAGCAGCGTACCCAACCAGACTAGCGGAAGCCAAGAGACCCAGTACTTC.

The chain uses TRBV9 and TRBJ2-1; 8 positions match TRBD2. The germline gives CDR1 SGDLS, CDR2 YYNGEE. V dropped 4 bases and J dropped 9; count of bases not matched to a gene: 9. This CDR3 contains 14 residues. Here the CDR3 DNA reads TGTGCCAGCAGCCTAGGGACTAGGAGAGGTGAGCAGTTCTTC. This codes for CASSLGTRRGEQFF.

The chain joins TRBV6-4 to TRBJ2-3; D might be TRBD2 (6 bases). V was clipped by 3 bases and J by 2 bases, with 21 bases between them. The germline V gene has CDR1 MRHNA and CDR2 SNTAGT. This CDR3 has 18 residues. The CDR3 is CASSEMGSGLITTDTQYF. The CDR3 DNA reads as TGTGCCAGCAGTGAGATGGGGTCAGGACTAATTACCACAGATACGCAGTATTTT.

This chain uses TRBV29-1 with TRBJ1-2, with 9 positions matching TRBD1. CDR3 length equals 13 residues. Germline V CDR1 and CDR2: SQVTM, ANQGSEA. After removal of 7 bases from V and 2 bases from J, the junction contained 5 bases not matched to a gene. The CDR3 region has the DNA TGCAGCGCTGGGACAGGGAACAACTATGGCTACACCTTC. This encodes CSAGTGNNYGYTF.

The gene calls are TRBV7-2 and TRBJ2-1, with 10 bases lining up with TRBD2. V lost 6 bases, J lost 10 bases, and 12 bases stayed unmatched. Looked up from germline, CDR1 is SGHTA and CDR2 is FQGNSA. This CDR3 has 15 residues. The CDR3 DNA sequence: TGTGCCAGCAGTCTTGGGGTGTCTAGCGGGAGAGAGCAGTTCTTC. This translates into CASSLGVSSGREQFF.

The CDR3, as DNA: TGTGCCACCAGCAGAGCACATAGGGACAGGGGGGGCTACACCTTC. Translating it yields CATSRAHRDRGGYTF. The chain employs TRBV15 and TRBJ1-2, with 11 bases aligning to TRBD1. Germline CDR1 and CDR2: LNHNV and YYDKDF (reference sequence). There are 15 residues in the CDR3. J lost 8 bases, V lost 1 base, and 6 bases had no gene match.

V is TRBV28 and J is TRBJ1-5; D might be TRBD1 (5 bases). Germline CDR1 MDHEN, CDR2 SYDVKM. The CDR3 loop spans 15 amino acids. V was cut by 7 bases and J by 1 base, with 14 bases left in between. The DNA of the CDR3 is TGTGCCAGCACTTCAGGGTTTCGCAGCAATCAGCCCCAGCATTTT. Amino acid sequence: CASTSGFRSNQPQHF.

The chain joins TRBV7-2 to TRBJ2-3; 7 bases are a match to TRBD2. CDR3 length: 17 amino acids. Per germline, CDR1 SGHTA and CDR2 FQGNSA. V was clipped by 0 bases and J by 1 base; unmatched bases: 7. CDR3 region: CASSLAWDRGGTDTQYF. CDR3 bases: TGTGCCAGCAGCTTAGCCTGGGATCGGGGGGGCACAGATACGCAGTATTTT.

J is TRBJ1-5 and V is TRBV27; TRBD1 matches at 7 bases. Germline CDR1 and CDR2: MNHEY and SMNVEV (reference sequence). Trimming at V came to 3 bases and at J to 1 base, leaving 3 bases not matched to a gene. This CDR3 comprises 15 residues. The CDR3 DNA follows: TGTGCCAGCAGTTTCAGGGGGGAGAGCAATCAGCCCCAGCATTTT. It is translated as CASSFRGESNQPQHF.

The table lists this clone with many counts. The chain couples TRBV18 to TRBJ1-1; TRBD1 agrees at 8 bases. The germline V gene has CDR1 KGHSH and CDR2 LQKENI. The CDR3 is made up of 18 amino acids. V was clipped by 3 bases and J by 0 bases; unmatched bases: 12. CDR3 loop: CASSPVDRGGSMNTEAFF. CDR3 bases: TGTGCCAGCTCACCGGTCGACAGGGGTGGATCCATGAACACTGAAGCTTTCTTT.

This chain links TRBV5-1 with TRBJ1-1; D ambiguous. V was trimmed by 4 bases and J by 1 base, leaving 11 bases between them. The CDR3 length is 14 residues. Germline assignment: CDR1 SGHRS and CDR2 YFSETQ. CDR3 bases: TGCGCCAGCAGCCAGGTGTCGGGGAACACTGAAGCTTTCTTT. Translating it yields CASSQVSGNTEAFF. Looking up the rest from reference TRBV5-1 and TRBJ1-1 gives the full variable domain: KAGVTQTPRYLIKTRGQQVTLSCSPISGHRSVSWYQQTPGQGLQFLFEYFSETQRNKGNFPGRFSGRQFSNSRSEMNVSTLELGDSALYLCASSQVSGNTEAFFGQGTRLTVV.

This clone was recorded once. The CDR3 DNA reads as TGTGCCAGCAGCCCGGGGACAGGCTCCGGTCCCCAGCATTTT. Translated: CASSPGTGSGPQHF. The chain recombines TRBV7-8 with TRBJ1-5, with TRBD1 identical over 8 bases. The germline gives CDR1 SGHVS, CDR2 FQNEAQ. This CDR3 contains 14 residues. V gave up 5 bases and J gave up 10 bases; unmatched junction bases: 10. The full variable domain, with the rest looked up from reference TRBV7-8 and TRBJ1-5, is GAGVSQSPRYKVAKRGQDVALRCDPISGHVSLFWYQQALGQGPEFLTYFQNEAQLDKSGLPSDRFFAERPEGSVSTLKIQRTQQEDSAVYLCASSPGTGSGPQHFGDGTRLSIL.

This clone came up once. CDR3 nucleotides: TGTGCCAGCAGCCCTCAGGGGGCCACTGAAGCTTTCTTT. Encoded protein: CASSPQGATEAFF. The rearrangement joins TRBV7-9 to TRBJ1-1, with TRBD1 matching over 8 bases. Trimming cost V 5 bases and J 4 bases; bases outside gene matches: 3. Germline CDR1 and CDR2: SEHNR and FQNEAQ (reference sequence). This CDR3 region has 13 residues.

In DNA form, the CDR3 reads TGTGCCAGCATTGGGAGACAGGGAGGTCACGAGCAGTACTTC. This translates into CASIGRQGGHEQYF. This chain joins TRBV6-5 and TRBJ2-7, with D perhaps TRBD1 (7 bases). Per the germline V gene, CDR1 is MNHEY and CDR2 is SVGAGI. The CDR3 extends over 14 amino acids. With 7 bases removed from V and 5 bases from J, the gap between germline ends came to 18 bases.

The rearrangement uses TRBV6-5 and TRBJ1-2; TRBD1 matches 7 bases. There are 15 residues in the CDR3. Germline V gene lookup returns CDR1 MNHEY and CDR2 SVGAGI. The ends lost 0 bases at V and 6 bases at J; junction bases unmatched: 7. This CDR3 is CASSYSSGQKNGYTF. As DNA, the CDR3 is TGTGCCAGCAGTTACTCATCGGGACAGAAAAATGGCTACACCTTC.

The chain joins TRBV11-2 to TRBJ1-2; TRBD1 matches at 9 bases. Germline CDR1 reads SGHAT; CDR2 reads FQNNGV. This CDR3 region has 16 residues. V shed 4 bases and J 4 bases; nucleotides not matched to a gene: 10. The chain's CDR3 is CASSSIKGQGFYGYTF. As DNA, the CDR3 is TGTGCCAGCAGCTCGATTAAGGGACAGGGTTTCTATGGCTACACCTTC.

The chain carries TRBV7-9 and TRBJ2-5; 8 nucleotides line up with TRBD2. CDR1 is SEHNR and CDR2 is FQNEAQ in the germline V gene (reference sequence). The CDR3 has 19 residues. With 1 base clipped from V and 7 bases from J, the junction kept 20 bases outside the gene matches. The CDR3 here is CASSLGLLAGPPHVATQYF. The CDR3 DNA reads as TGTGCCAGCAGCTTAGGTTTATTAGCGGGACCCCCGCATGTGGCGACCCAGTACTTC.

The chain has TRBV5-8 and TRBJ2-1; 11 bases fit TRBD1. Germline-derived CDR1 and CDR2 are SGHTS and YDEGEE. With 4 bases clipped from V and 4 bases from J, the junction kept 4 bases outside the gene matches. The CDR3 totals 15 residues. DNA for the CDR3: TGTGCCAGCAGCACGGGACAGGGGGTATACAATGAGCAGTTCTTC. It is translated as CASSTGQGVYNEQFF.

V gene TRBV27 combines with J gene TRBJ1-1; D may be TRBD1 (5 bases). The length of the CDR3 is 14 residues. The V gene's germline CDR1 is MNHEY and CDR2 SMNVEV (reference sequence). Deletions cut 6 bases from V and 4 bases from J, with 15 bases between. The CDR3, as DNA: TGTGCCAGCAGAAGCACAGGACCTATCACTGAAGCTTTCTTT. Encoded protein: CASRSTGPITEAFF.

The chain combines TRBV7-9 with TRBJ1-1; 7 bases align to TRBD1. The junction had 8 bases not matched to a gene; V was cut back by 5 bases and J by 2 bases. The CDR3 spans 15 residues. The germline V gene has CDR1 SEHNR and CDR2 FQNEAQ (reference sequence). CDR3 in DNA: TGTGCCAGCAGCAGCTACAGGGGTCCCAACACTGAAGCTTTCTTT. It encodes CASSSYRGPNTEAFF.

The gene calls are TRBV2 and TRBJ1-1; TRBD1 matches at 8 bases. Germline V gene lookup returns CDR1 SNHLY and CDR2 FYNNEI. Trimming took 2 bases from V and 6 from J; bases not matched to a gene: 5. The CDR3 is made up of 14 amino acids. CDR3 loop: CASSETTTGAEAFF. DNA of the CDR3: TGTGCCAGCAGTGAAACCACGACAGGGGCTGAAGCTTTCTTT.

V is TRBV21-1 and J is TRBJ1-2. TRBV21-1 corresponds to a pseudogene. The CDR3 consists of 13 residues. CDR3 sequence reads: CASRPQGRSGYTF. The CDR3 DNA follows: TGTGCCAGCCGTCCTCAGGGACGCTCTGGCTACACCTTC.

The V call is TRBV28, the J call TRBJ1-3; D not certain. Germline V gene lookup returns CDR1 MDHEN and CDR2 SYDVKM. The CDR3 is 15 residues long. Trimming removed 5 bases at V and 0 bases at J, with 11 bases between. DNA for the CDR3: TGTGCCAGCAGTCCGCCGGGTCTCTCTGGAAACACCATATATTTT. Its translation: CASSPPGLSGNTIYF.

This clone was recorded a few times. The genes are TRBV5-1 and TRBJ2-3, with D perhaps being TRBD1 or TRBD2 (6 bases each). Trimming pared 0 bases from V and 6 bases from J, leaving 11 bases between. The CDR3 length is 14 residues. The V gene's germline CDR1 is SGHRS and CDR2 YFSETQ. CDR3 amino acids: CASSLEGGEDTQYF. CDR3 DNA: TGCGCCAGCAGCTTGGAGGGGGGCGAGGATACGCAGTATTTT.

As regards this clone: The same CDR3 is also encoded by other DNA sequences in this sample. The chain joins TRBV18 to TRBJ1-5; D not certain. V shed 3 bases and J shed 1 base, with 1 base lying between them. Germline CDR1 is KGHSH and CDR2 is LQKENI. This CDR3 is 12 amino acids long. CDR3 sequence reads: CASSPSNQPQHF. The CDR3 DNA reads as TGTGCCAGCTCACCGAGCAATCAGCCCCAGCATTTT.

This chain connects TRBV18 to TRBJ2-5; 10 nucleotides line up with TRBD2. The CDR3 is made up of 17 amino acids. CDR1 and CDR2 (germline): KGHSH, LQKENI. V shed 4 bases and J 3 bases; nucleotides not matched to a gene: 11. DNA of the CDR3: TGTGCCAGCTCACAACTAAGGACTAGCGGTTTTAAAGAGACCCAGTACTTC. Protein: CASSQLRTSGFKETQYF.